This T cell receptor beta chain was identified in a study of beta chain features in type 1 diabetes. Study at large: Sorted cells numbering over 95,000,000 were examined across all samples. The study's findings and limits: Highly expressing activated T cells could be over-counted with a cDNA template. PCR could preferentially amplify shorter templates, alike in patients and controls.

Blood was drawn once from each donor into heparinised tubes. The draws averaged approximately 120 mL. CDR3 length: 14 residues. V was clipped by 7 bases and J by 1 base; unmatched bases: 5. Germline V gene data show CDR1 as SGHAT and CDR2 as FQNNGV. Reverse transcription of all isolated RNA meant that expressed TCRB transcripts were sequenced. Data came from immunoSEQ multiplex PCR; TCRdb stores just in-frame clones and leaves some out. The table includes some 400,000 clones, roughly 16% detected once. A remark on this clone: What it binds is not known.

What was sequenced was naive CD4+ T cells from blood. The source of this sequence is a woman aged 18 to 35 in good health. The chain links TRBV11-2 to TRBJ1-1; 8 bases line up with TRBD1. CDR3 residues: CASTWTGKNTEAFF. DNA of the CDR3: TGTGCCAGCACATGGACAGGGAAGAACACTGAAGCTTTCTTT.